Included here is one T cell receptor beta chain sequence, with context. The data are from a study of control samples from healthy donors and cancer patients. The germline V gene has CDR1 LNHDA and CDR2 SQIVND (reference sequence). The CDR3 consists of 16 residues. Losses at the gene ends were 5 bases for V and 4 bases for J; bases not matched to a gene: 10. Using immunoSEQ multiplex PCR, the repertoire was profiled, and TCRdb retains in-frame clones only, with some absent. The profile shows roughly 89,000 clones, 91% of them singletons. The sample consisted of blood. V and J are TRBV19 and TRBJ2-1, with 8 nucleotides matching TRBD2. This TCR came from a man over 45 in good health. This CDR3 reads CASSPRGGNLYNEQFF. The CDR3 nucleotides are TGTGCCAGTAGTCCCCGGGGGGGGAATCTATACAATGAGCAGTTCTTC.